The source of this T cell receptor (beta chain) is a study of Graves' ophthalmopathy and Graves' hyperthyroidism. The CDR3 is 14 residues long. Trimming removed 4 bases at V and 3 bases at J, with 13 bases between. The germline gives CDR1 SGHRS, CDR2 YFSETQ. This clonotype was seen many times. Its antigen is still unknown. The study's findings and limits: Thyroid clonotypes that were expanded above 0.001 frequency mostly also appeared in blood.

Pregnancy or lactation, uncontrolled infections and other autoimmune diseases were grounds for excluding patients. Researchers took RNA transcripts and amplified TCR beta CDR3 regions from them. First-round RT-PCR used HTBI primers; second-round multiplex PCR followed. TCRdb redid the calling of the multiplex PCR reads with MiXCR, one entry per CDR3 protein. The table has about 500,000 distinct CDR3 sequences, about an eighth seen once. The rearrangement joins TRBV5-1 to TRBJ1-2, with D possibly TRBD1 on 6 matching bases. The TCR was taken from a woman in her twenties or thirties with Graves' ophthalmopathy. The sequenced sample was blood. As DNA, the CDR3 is TGCGCCAGCAGCCCCCCCAGGGGAGACTATGGCTACACCTTC. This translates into CASSPPRGDYGYTF.